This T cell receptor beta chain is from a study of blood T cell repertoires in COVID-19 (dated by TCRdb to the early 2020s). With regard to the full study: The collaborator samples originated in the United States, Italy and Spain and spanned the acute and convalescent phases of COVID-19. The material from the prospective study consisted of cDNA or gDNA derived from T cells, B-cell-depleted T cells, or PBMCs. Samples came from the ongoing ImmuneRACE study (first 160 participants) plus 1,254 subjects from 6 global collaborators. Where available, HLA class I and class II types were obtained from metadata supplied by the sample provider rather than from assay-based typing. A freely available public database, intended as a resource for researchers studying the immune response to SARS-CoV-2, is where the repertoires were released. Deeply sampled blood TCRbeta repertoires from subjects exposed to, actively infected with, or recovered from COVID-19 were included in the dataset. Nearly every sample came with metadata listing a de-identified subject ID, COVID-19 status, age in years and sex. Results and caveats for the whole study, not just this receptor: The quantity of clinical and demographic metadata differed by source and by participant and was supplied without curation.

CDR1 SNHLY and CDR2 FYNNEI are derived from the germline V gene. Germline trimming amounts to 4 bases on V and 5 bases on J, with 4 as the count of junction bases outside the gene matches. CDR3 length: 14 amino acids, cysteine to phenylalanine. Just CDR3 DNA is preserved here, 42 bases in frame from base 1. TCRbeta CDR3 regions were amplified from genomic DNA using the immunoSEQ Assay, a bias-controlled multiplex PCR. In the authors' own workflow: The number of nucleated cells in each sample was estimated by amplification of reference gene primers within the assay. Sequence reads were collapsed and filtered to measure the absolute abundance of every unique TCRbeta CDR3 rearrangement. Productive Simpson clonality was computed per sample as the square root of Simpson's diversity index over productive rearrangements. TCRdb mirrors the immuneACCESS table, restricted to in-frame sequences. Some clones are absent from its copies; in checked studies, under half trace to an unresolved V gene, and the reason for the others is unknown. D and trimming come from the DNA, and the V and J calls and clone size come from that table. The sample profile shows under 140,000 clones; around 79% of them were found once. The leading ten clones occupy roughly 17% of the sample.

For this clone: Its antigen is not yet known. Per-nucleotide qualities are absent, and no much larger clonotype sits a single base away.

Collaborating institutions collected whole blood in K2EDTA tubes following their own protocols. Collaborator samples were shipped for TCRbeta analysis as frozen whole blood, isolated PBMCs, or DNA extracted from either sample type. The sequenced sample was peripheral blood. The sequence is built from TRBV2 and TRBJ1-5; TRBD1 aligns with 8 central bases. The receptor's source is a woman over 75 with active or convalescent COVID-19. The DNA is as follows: TGTGCCAGCAGTGGTACGACAGGGGATCAGCCCCAGCATTTT. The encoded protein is CASSGTTGDQPQHF.